Presented here are 28 T cell receptor beta chains from one specimen sequenced in a study of blood T cells in healthy people across ages. With a J-beta primer mix and a sample-barcoded 5' primer, a second PCR ran about 6 to 11 cycles. Via MiXCR, TCRdb re-called the 5' RACE reads, giving one row per CDR3 protein. Of about 1.1 million distinct CDR3 sequences in the sample, 30% to 40% were seen once. Sequencing used blood. The receptors shown here come from a man younger than 35 in good health.

The chain employs TRBV12-3 or TRBV12-4 and TRBJ1-2; 8 bases fit TRBD1. This CDR3 comprises 15 residues. V lost 5 bases and J lost 3; bases outside the gene matches: 8. The CDR3 DNA sequence: TGTGCCAGCAGTCCTGGACAGGGTGGCTACTATGGCTACACCTTC. It encodes CASSPGQGGYYGYTF.

V usage is TRBV20-1 and J usage is TRBJ1-5, with D maybe TRBD1 (5 bases). Per the germline V gene, CDR1 is DFQATT and CDR2 is SNEGSKA (reference sequence). V was pared by 4 bases and J by 0 bases, with 16 bases between. The CDR3 length is 16 residues. The DNA for the CDR3 is TGCAGTGCTACTGTGGCTACAGGTTTTAGCAATCAGCCCCAGCATTTT. Translation: CSATVATGFSNQPQHF.

This chain uses TRBV7-9 with TRBJ1-2; weak D call: TRBD1 (5 bases). V lost 4 bases, J lost 2 bases, and 20 bases lay in between. This CDR3 is 17 amino acids long. Germline V lookup: CDR1 SEHNR, CDR2 FQNEAQ (reference sequence). DNA of the CDR3: TGTGCCAGCAGCTCGAGACGAGACAGTAGGCGAAACTATGGCTACACCTTC. The encoded protein is CASSSRRDSRRNYGYTF.

The rearrangement links TRBV12-5 to TRBJ1-5, with D tentatively TRBD1 (6 bases). The CDR3 is 13 residues long. Between the trimmed V and J ends, which lost 6 bases and 5 bases, there was a span of 11 bases. Germline-derived CDR1 and CDR2 are LGHNT and FRNRAP. The DNA for the CDR3 is TGTGCTAGTGGGGGGTCAGGGGATCAGCCCCAGCATTTT. It codes for CASGGSGDQPQHF.

V usage is TRBV24-1 and J usage is TRBJ2-3; 7 nucleotides match TRBD1. The CDR3 spans 14 residues. Losses at the gene ends were 7 bases for V and 0 bases for J; bases not matched to a gene: 3. Germline loops: CDR1 KGHDR, CDR2 SFDVKD. The CDR3 sequence: CATRTGQSTDTQYF. Here the CDR3 DNA reads TGTGCCACCAGGACGGGACAGAGCACAGATACGCAGTATTTT.

The rearrangement joins TRBV15 to TRBJ2-3; D is uncertain. The V end lost 2 bases, the J end lost 2 bases, and 8 bases lay between the germline ends. Germline CDR1 is LNHNV and CDR2 is YYDKDF (reference sequence). The CDR3 sequence is 14 residues long. The CDR3 here is CATSRPGSTDTQYF. In DNA form, the CDR3 reads TGTGCCACCAGCAGACCCGGGTCCACAGATACGCAGTATTTT.

A remark on this clonotype: Germline and junction disagree at one end, which may indicate a read error. The rearrangement joins TRBV4-1 to TRBJ1-4; D ambiguous. Germline-derived CDR1 and CDR2 are MGHRA and YSYEKL. The CDR3 totals 13 residues. The chain's CDR3 is CACSQDVAKKLFF. Here the CDR3 DNA reads TGCGCCTGCAGCCAGGACGTGGCGAAAAAACTGTTTTTT.

About this clonotype: The junction shows a germline mismatch at one end, possibly a read error. This rearrangement joins TRBV7-2 to TRBJ1-3, with TRBD1 identical over 8 bases. This CDR3 comprises 15 residues. The germline V gene has CDR1 SGHTA and CDR2 FQGNSA. CDR3 amino acids: CASSLFGQGADTIYF. The CDR3 nucleotides are TGTGCCAGCAGCTTATTCGGACAGGGAGCGGACACTATATATTTT. The whole variable domain, remainder taken from reference TRBV7-2 and TRBJ1-3, is GAGVSQSPSNKVTEKGKDVELRCDPISGHTALYWYRQSLGQGLEFLIYFQGNSAPDKSGLPSDRFSAERTGGSVSTLTIQRTQQEDSAVYLCASSLFGQGADTIYFGEGSWLTVV.

The rearrangement links TRBV20-1 to TRBJ2-1; 8 positions match TRBD2. In germline, CDR1 is DFQATT, CDR2 SNEGSKA (reference sequence). CDR3 size: 14 residues. V shed 6 bases, J shed 5 bases, and the junction held 9 bases outside the gene matches. In DNA form, the CDR3 reads TGCAGTGCCCCATCGGGACTAGGTCACAATGAGCAGTTCTTC. It codes for CSAPSGLGHNEQFF.

The chain joins TRBV7-2 to TRBJ2-5; 7 bases match TRBD1. TRBJ2-7 explains the end of the DNA better; the J call may be wrong. This CDR3 is built from 15 residues. The germline gives CDR1 SGHTA, CDR2 FQGNSA. The CDR3 nucleotides read TGTGCCAGCAGCTCGACAGGGTGGACCCACTACGAGCAGTACTTC. It yields the protein CASSSTGWTHYEQYF.

Remarks on this clonotype: Mismatch with germline at one junction end may stem from a read error. This chain joins TRBV20-1 and TRBJ2-3; TRBD1 aligns across 9 bases. Germline values: CDR1 DFQATT, CDR2 SNEGSKA (reference sequence). The CDR3 loop spans 14 amino acids. CDR3 sequence (DNA): TGCAGTGCCAGGGACAGGGTTAATACAGATATGCAGTATTTT. This encodes CSARDRVNTDMQYF.

The rearrangement uses TRBV5-1 and TRBJ2-5; D ambiguous. CDR3 length equals 15 residues. Germline CDR1 reads SGHRS; CDR2 reads YFSETQ. Trimming removed 0 bases from V and 5 bases from J, with 14 bases in between. In DNA, the CDR3 is TGCGCCAGCAGCTTGGCCCCCCCTGGGGTGGAGACCCAGTACTTC. Its protein is CASSLAPPGVETQYF. Using reference TRBV5-1 and TRBJ2-5 for the parts outside the CDR3, the full variable domain is KAGVTQTPRYLIKTRGQQVTLSCSPISGHRSVSWYQQTPGQGLQFLFEYFSETQRNKGNFPGRFSGRQFSNSRSEMNVSTLELGDSALYLCASSLAPPGVETQYFGPGTRLLVL.

This chain links TRBV20-1 with TRBJ1-4; 7 bases align to TRBD1. The V gene end was trimmed by 6 bases and the J gene end by 5 bases; junction bases not matched to a gene: 6. Germline CDR1 is DFQATT and CDR2 is SNEGSKA (reference sequence). CDR3 length: 13 residues. The CDR3 DNA sequence: TGCAGTGCCCGAGGACAGGAAAATGAAAAACTGTTTTTT. Its protein product is CSARGQENEKLFF.

The chain recombines TRBV7-9 with TRBJ1-5; D possibly corresponds to TRBD1 (5 bases). CDR1 is SEHNR, CDR2 FQNEAQ, per germline (reference sequence). V shed 8 bases and J shed 0 bases, with 8 bases lying between them. This CDR3 comprises 13 residues. The CDR3 DNA reads TGTGCCAGCGCTCAGGGTAGCAATCAGCCCCAGCATTTT. Translated: CASAQGSNQPQHF.

The chain combines TRBV9 with TRBJ2-5; 9 bases align to TRBD2. With 0 bases clipped from V and 1 base from J, the junction kept 7 bases outside the gene matches. This CDR3 comprises 17 residues. Looked up from germline, CDR1 is SGDLS and CDR2 is YYNGEE. DNA for the CDR3: TGTGCCAGCAGCGTAGCCGGTAGCGGGGGACCCCAAGAGACCCAGTACTTC. It codes for CASSVAGSGGPQETQYF.

V gene TRBV18 combines with J gene TRBJ1-5, with D unclear. The CDR3 totals 14 residues. V was clipped by 2 bases and J by 4 bases, with 9 bases between them. Per the germline V gene, CDR1 is KGHSH and CDR2 is LQKENI. The DNA for the CDR3 is TGTGCCAGCTCACCAGCAGGCGCGAATCAGCCCCAGCATTTT. It is translated as CASSPAGANQPQHF.

This clonotype was counted ten times or more. The chain uses TRBV20-1 and TRBJ2-3; 9 bases map to TRBD2. V lost 0 bases and J lost 5; bases outside the gene matches: 3. The CDR3 has 14 residues. Germline CDR1 DFQATT, CDR2 SNEGSKA (reference sequence). CDR3: CSARDGLARDTQYF. CDR3 DNA sequence: TGCAGTGCTAGAGATGGACTAGCGAGAGATACGCAGTATTTT.

This clonotype was recorded a few times. CDR3 in amino acids: CASSPGLAPNEQFF. The CDR3 nucleotides read TGTGCCAGCAGCCCAGGACTAGCTCCCAATGAGCAGTTCTTC. The V call is TRBV7-2, the J call TRBJ2-1; TRBD2 aligns across 8 bases. With 5 bases clipped from V and 6 bases from J, the junction kept 6 bases outside the gene matches. CDR3 length: 14 amino acids. Looked up from germline, CDR1 is SGHTA and CDR2 is FQGNSA.

The CDR3 DNA reads TGCGCCAGCAGCCAAGCCCCCCACTCTAACTATGGCTACACCTTC. The encoded protein is CASSQAPHSNYGYTF. The gene calls are TRBV4-1 and TRBJ1-2; D is uncertain. The CDR3 covers 15 residues. Trimming removed 1 base from V and 0 bases from J, with 9 bases in between. Germline assignment: CDR1 MGHRA and CDR2 YSYEKL.

The table lists this clonotype with a few counts. The chain recombines TRBV30 with TRBJ1-1; TRBD1 is a possible D gene (5 bases). Germline V gene sequence: CDR1 GTSNPN, CDR2 SVGIG (reference sequence). Trimming cost V 3 bases and J 2 bases, with 10 bases left between them. The CDR3 length is 13 residues. The DNA for the CDR3 is TGTGCCTGGAGCACAACAGGAAACACTGAAGCTTTCTTT. This encodes CAWSTTGNTEAFF.

The chain links TRBV20-1 to TRBJ1-4, with D possibly matching TRBD1 (6 bases). Trimming took 1 base from V and 3 from J, leaving 9 bases between them. From germline, CDR1 is DFQATT and CDR2 SNEGSKA (reference sequence). CDR3 length: 14 amino acids. CDR3: CSARGTASNEKLFF. CDR3 nucleotides: TGCAGTGCTAGAGGGACAGCATCTAATGAAAAACTGTTTTTT.

This clonotype occurred a few times. The genes are TRBV19 and TRBJ1-1, with a possible D match to TRBD1 (5 bases). The CDR3 contains 14 residues. The V gene lost 5 bases and the J gene lost 1 base, with 11 bases spanning the gap. The germline gives CDR1 LNHDA, CDR2 SQIVND (reference sequence). The CDR3 protein is CASSPRTRNTEAFF. In nucleotides, the CDR3 is TGTGCCAGTAGTCCCCGGACACGGAACACTGAAGCTTTCTTT.

The rearrangement joins TRBV28 to TRBJ1-6, with TRBD1 identical over 7 bases. This CDR3 is 15 amino acids long. CDR1 is MDHEN, CDR2 SYDVKM, per germline. Trimming took 5 bases from V and 9 from J; bases not matched to a gene: 10. Here the CDR3 DNA reads TGTGCCAGCAGTCAAGAGACAGGGATGAGTTCACCCCTCCACTTT. Translation gives CASSQETGMSSPLHF.

The chain joins TRBV12-3 or TRBV12-4 to TRBJ1-2; tentative D call: TRBD1 (6 bases). With 1 base removed from V and 5 bases from J, the gap between germline ends came to 17 bases. The CDR3 loop spans 16 amino acids. DNA for the CDR3: TGTGCCAGCAGTTTAGGGGGACAACAGGGAGGGTATGGCTACACCTTC. This codes for CASSLGGQQGGYGYTF.

This clonotype was seen a few times. This chain uses TRBV6-6 with TRBJ1-2; the D is unclear. V lost 0 bases and J 4 bases, leaving 9 bases between the germline ends. The CDR3 runs to 14 residues. Germline V lookup: CDR1 MNHNY, CDR2 SVGAGI (reference sequence). CDR3 coding DNA: TGTGCCAGCAGTTACTCGACGGTGCTCTATGGCTACACCTTC. Amino acid sequence: CASSYSTVLYGYTF.

Of note for this clonotype: One junction end does not reproduce the germline sequence, and a read error may be involved. The chain couples TRBV7-3 to TRBJ2-3, with D possibly being TRBD2 (5 bases). CDR3 length: 15 amino acids. The germline V gene has CDR1 SGHTA and CDR2 FQGTGA. The chain's CDR3 is CTSSLNGVATDTQYF. The CDR3 DNA follows: TGTACCAGCAGCTTAAACGGGGTTGCCACAGATACGCAGTATTTT.

The chain uses TRBV12-5 and TRBJ2-7, with TRBD1 matching over 8 bases. Per germline, CDR1 LGHNT and CDR2 FRNRAP. There are 16 residues in the CDR3. With V trimmed by 2 bases and J by 7 bases, 13 bases remained unmatched. CDR3 in DNA: TGTGCTAGTGGTTTGACAACAGGGGGAACCTACAATGAGCAGTACTTC. It is translated as CASGLTTGGTYNEQYF.

This clonotype has a handful of counts. This chain joins TRBV14 and TRBJ2-1; D may be TRBD1 or TRBD2 (5 bases each). V gave up 2 bases and J gave up 2 bases, with 13 bases separating them. CDR1 and CDR2 (germline): SGHDN, FVKESK. This CDR3 spans 16 amino acids. This CDR3 reads CASSQWVGATYNEQFF. The CDR3 coding sequence is TGTGCCAGCAGCCAATGGGTCGGGGCTACCTACAATGAGCAGTTCTTC.